This entry lists 8 T cell receptor beta chains sequenced from one sample in a study of beta chain features in type 1 diabetes (dated by TCRdb to the late 2010s). The paper's findings and limits, for the study overall: In all four CD4+ subsets, TCRB CDR3 length was moderately but significantly shorter in type 1 diabetes patients.

These TCRs are of unknown antigen specificity. Library preparation used the immunoSEQ multiplex PCR assay. The entire amount of isolated RNA was reverse transcribed using the High Capacity cDNA Reverse Transcription Kit, so the sequenced TCRB transcripts were expressed ones. Here the immuneACCESS table is served through TCRdb, limited to in-frame sequences with V and J called. Missing clones are a known gap in these copies; in checked studies unresolved V genes cover under half, and the rest lacks a known reason. The sample table holds 200,000 to 300,000 clones, of which just over 20% were seen once. Less than 0.035% of the sample goes to the ten largest clones. Sequencing input: naive CD4+ T cells from blood. Sample cell subset or site, as interpreted from the label and publication: true naive CD4+ T cells. The receptor source for this set is a middle-aged woman with type 1 diabetes.

V is TRBV13 and J is TRBJ1-3, with D unresolved. This CDR3 has 12 residues. V shed 4 bases and J shed 4 bases, with 5 bases lying between them. Germline lookup yields CDR1 PRHDT and CDR2 FYEKMQ (reference sequence). The CDR3 region is CASSSPGNTIYF. The CDR3 nucleotides read TGTGCCAGCAGCTCCCCGGGAAACACCATATATTTT.

This clone was counted between two and nine times. V is TRBV9 and J is TRBJ1-1, with no clear D. Germline CDR1 is SGDLS and CDR2 is YYNGEE. The V end was cut by 2 bases, the J end by 10 bases, with 12 bases between. The CDR3 length is 12 residues. CDR3 amino acids: CASSVLRPGAFF. CDR3 DNA sequence: TGTGCCAGCAGCGTTTTACGCCCGGGAGCTTTCTTT.

This chain connects TRBV7-2 to TRBJ1-1; 7 bases are a match to TRBD1. V lost 6 bases, J lost 7 bases, and 11 bases stayed unmatched. The CDR3 is 14 residues long. Germline CDR1 SGHTA, CDR2 FQGNSA. CDR3 protein: CASRKSGTDIEAFF. The DNA of the CDR3 is TGTGCCAGCAGGAAGTCTGGGACAGATATTGAAGCTTTCTTT.

V is TRBV15 and J is TRBJ2-7, with D maybe TRBD1 (6 bases). The CDR3 consists of 13 residues. Trimming removed 1 base at V and 6 bases at J, with 10 bases between. Per germline, CDR1 LNHNV and CDR2 YYDKDF (reference sequence). The CDR3 DNA reads TGTGCCACCAGCAGAGTCCTAGGGGGCGAGCAGTACTTC. Translation gives CATSRVLGGEQYF.

Only a few counts were recorded for this clone. The V and J genes are TRBV30 and TRBJ2-3; 10 bases align to TRBD2. Germline V gene sequence: CDR1 GTSNPN, CDR2 SVGIG (reference sequence). The CDR3 contains 13 residues. CDR3 sequence (DNA): TGTGCTGCTGCTAGCGGGAGAACAGATACGCAGTATTTT. As protein: CAAASGRTDTQYF.

This clone was observed a few times. The chain carries TRBV30 and TRBJ1-5; D is undetermined. V lost 2 bases and J 2 bases, leaving 19 bases between the germline ends. This CDR3 is 17 amino acids long. CDR1 GTSNPN and CDR2 SVGIG come from the germline V gene (reference sequence). CDR3 nucleotides: TGTGCCTGGAGTCTTCCCGGTACAGCCTCGGGCAATCAGCCCCAGCATTTT. It yields the protein CAWSLPGTASGNQPQHF.

The rearrangement uses TRBV19 and TRBJ2-7, with D tentatively TRBD2 (6 bases). CDR1 and CDR2 from the germline V gene are LNHDA and SQIVND (reference sequence). V was pared by 0 bases and J by 3 bases, with 12 bases between. This CDR3 has 15 amino acids. In nucleotides, the CDR3 is TGTGCCAGTAGTATAGATCCTGGGACTCTCTACGAGCAGTACTTC. Protein: CASSIDPGTLYEQYF.

The chain joins TRBV2 to TRBJ1-4; possibly TRBD1 for D (5 bases). This CDR3 spans 14 amino acids. The germline V gene encodes CDR1 SNHLY and CDR2 FYNNEI. With 6 bases removed from V and 7 bases from J, the gap between germline ends came to 15 bases. The DNA for the CDR3 is TGTGCCAGCAGCTCAGGGAGGGACGGTGAAAAACTGTTTTTT. Translating it yields CASSSGRDGEKLFF. The full variable domain, with the rest looked up from reference TRBV2 and TRBJ1-4, is EPEVTQTPSHQVTQMGQEVILRCVPISNHLYFYWYRQILGQKVEFLVSFYNNEISEKSEIFDDQFSVERPDGSNFTLKIRSTKLEDSAMYFCASSSGRDGEKLFFGSGTQLSVL.